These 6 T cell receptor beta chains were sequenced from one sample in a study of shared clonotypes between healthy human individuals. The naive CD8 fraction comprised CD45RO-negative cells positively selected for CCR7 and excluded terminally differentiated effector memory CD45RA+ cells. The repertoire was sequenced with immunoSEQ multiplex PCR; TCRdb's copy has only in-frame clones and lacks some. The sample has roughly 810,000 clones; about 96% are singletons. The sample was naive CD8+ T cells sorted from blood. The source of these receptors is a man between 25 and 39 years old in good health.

CDR3 DNA sequence: TGTGCCAGCAGCCCAAGACTAGCGGGAGGGAGGAACGAGCAGTACTTC. Amino acids: CASSPRLAGGRNEQYF. The gene calls are TRBV7-8 and TRBJ2-7; 14 nucleotides align to TRBD2. V gave up 5 bases and J gave up 5 bases; unmatched junction bases: 8. The CDR3 is 16 amino acids. Germline CDR1 and CDR2: SGHVS and FQNEAQ.

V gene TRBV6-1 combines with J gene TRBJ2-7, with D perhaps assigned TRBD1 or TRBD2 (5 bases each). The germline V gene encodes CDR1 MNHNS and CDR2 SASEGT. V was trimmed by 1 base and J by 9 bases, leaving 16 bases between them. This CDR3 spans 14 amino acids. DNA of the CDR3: TGTGCCAGCAGTGAAGTTGGCCTCGGGGCGAGGCAGTACTTC. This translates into CASSEVGLGARQYF.

Written as DNA, the CDR3 is TGTGCCAGCAGCCCACACTTAGGGCTAGCCCCAGTAAACTACAATGAGCAGTTCTTC. Its translation: CASSPHLGLAPVNYNEQFF. This chain uses TRBV7-9 with TRBJ2-1; the D gene is possibly TRBD2 (5 bases). The CDR3 sequence is 19 residues long. The V and J ends lost 5 bases and 3 bases respectively, with 26 bases between them. Germline CDR1 SEHNR, CDR2 FQNEAQ (reference sequence).

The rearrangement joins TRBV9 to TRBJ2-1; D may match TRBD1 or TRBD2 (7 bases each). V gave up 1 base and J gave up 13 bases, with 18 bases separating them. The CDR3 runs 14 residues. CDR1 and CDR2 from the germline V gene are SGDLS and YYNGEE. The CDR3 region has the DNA TGTGCCAGCAGCGTAAGCGGGAATCCAGGGGGTCAGTTCTTC. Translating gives CASSVSGNPGGQFF.

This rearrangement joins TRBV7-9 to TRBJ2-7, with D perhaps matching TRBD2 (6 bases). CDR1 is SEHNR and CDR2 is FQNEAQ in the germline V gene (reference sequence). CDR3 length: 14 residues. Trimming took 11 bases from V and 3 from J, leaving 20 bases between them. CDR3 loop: CAVLSEGTFYEQYF. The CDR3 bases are TGTGCCGTACTCTCGGAGGGGACGTTCTACGAGCAGTACTTC.

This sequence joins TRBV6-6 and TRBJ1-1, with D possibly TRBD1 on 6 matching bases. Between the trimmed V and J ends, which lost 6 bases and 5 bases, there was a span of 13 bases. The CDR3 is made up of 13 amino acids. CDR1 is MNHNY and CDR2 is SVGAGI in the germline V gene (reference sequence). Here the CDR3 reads CASSTRQGTEAFF. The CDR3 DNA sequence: TGTGCCAGCAGCACGAGGCAGGGGACTGAAGCTTTCTTT.